The 3 T cell receptor beta chains listed next were all sequenced from one sample in a study of blood T cell repertoires in COVID-19. Generated by immunoSEQ multiplex PCR, the TCRdb table keeps only in-frame clones and is missing some. The sample lists 25,000 to 30,000 clones; just under 95% were seen once. Source material: peripheral blood. The receptors were gathered from a woman aged 65 to 85 with COVID-19, enrolled during active disease.

V and J are TRBV10-3 and TRBJ2-1, with TRBD2 matching over 9 bases. Germline V CDR1 and CDR2: ENHRY, SYGVKD. The CDR3 has 17 amino acids. J was trimmed by 5 bases and V by 0 bases; bases with no gene match: 8. The CDR3 is CAISESAGTSPHNEQFF. CDR3 bases: TGTGCCATCAGTGAGTCTGCCGGGACTAGCCCCCACAATGAGCAGTTCTTC.

The genes are TRBV6-1 and TRBJ1-5; D ambiguous. Germline loops: CDR1 MNHNS, CDR2 SASEGT. The CDR3 is 16 amino acids. Trimming cost V 4 bases and J 1 base, with 14 bases left between them. The CDR3 reads CASSAGRSMSNQPQHF. The CDR3 DNA follows: TGTGCCAGCAGTGCGGGAAGGAGTATGAGCAATCAGCCCCAGCATTTT.

The CDR3 nucleotides are TGTGCCAGCAGAAAAGGGCGGGAGGACTACAATGAGCAGTTCTTC. This sequence encodes CASRKGREDYNEQFF. This sequence joins TRBV11-2 and TRBJ2-1, with 8 nucleotides matching TRBD2. The CDR3 is 15 residues long. V shed 6 bases, J shed 3 bases, and the junction held 7 bases outside the gene matches. Germline-derived CDR1 and CDR2 are SGHAT and FQNNGV.